This T cell receptor beta chain was identified in a study of cytomegalovirus exposure and HLA in healthy donors. Concerning this clone itself: Its antigen is not identified.

CDR3 size: 13 residues. Germline V gene sequence: CDR1 GTSNPN, CDR2 SVGIG (reference sequence). V lost 3 bases to trimming and J lost 5 bases; unmatched junction nucleotides: 7. The PCR contained 60 Vbeta and 13 Jbeta primers. Sequencing used immunoSEQ multiplex PCR; TCRdb keeps in-frame clones, though not all of them. The specimen's table records some 110,000 clones. Study-level points and caveats: Association of a missense DCLRE1C variant with TCR beta V- and J-gene trimming was reported in a later analysis. There were 150 or so TCR beta chains listed as cytomegalovirus-associated. Another analysis was done later, and it associated 15,000 to 20,000 TCR beta sequences with HLA alleles at 0.05 false discovery rate. For most TCR beta V segments, an earlier analysis put the productive rate at about 87% or about 30% of the time.

The TCR originated in a man aged 35-49 years in good health and CMV-seronegative. Source material: PBMCs. The chain has TRBV30 and TRBJ2-7; 7 nucleotides match TRBD2. The CDR3 loop reads CAWRTSQRHEQYF. CDR3 sequence (DNA): TGTGCCTGGAGGACTAGCCAACGACACGAGCAGTACTTC.